This entry lists 20 T cell receptor beta chains sequenced from one sample in a study of identical twins. MiXCR was run by TCRdb on the 5' RACE reads, yielding one entry per CDR3 protein. The table lists 400,000 to 550,000 distinct CDR3 sequences, around 20% of them singletons. Another study also made use of these data, one on T cells expressing NK-cell markers.

Sequencing was carried out using CD4+ T cells sorted from blood. The receptor source for this set is a woman aged 18-30 years in good health.

J is TRBJ2-2 and V is TRBV5-1; D possibly corresponds to TRBD2 (5 bases). Germline-derived CDR1 and CDR2 are SGHRS and YFSETQ. The CDR3 consists of 17 residues. Trimming removed 4 bases at V and 0 bases at J, with 16 bases between. The CDR3 region is CASSRNTQTTNTGELFF. The CDR3 DNA sequence: TGCGCCAGCAGCCGAAACACACAGACTACGAACACCGGGGAGCTGTTTTTT.

This clonotype came up a few times. One end of the junction varies from germline; a read error may be responsible. V usage is TRBV3-1 and J usage is TRBJ1-2; D not resolved. Germline CDR1 reads LGHDT; CDR2 reads YNNKEL (reference sequence). The CDR3 loop spans 12 amino acids. CDR3 protein: CASSQGNDGYTF. The DNA for the CDR3 is TGTGCCAGCAGCCAAGGTAACGATGGCTACACCTTC.

This clonotype was recorded a few times. The chain recombines TRBV5-4 with TRBJ2-2; D is uncertain. Germline V gives CDR1 SGHNT, CDR2 YYREEE (reference sequence). The CDR3 is made up of 16 amino acids. The V end lost 0 bases, the J end lost 0 bases, and 9 bases lay between the germline ends. The CDR3 DNA reads as TGTGCCAGCAGCTTGGGACTGTTAGCGAACACCGGGGAGCTGTTTTTT. Translated: CASSLGLLANTGELFF.

The J gene is TRBJ2-3, the V gene TRBV20-1; D unresolved. CDR3 length equals 14 residues. Trimming left V 0 bases short and J 2 bases short, with 9 bases between. Germline V gives CDR1 DFQATT, CDR2 SNEGSKA (reference sequence). The CDR3 DNA reads TGCAGTGCTAGAGATGCCCGATACACAGATACGCAGTATTTT. This encodes CSARDARYTDTQYF.

This clonotype has ten or more counts. The chain uses TRBV6-4 and TRBJ2-1; 12 bases match TRBD2. This CDR3 contains 15 residues. CDR1 and CDR2 (germline): MRHNA, SNTAGT. The junction had 5 bases not matched to a gene; V was cut back by 5 bases and J by 6 bases. CDR3 residues: CASSPTSGSSNEQFF. The DNA of the CDR3 is TGTGCCAGCAGTCCGACTAGCGGGAGTAGCAATGAGCAGTTCTTC.

This clonotype was seen only a few times. The chain employs TRBV6-1 and TRBJ2-4; TRBD1 matches 8 bases. V trimming: 4 bases; J trimming: 7 bases; junction bases outside the gene matches: 3. Germline V gene lookup returns CDR1 MNHNS and CDR2 SASEGT. This CDR3 spans 13 amino acids. The CDR3 nucleotides read TGTGCCAGCAGTGTCCGGACAGGGAACATTCAGTACTTC. Translation gives CASSVRTGNIQYF.

V is TRBV28 and J is TRBJ2-1, with TRBD1 matching over 11 bases. CDR1 and CDR2 from the germline V gene are MDHEN and SYDVKM. The CDR3 covers 13 residues. V was pared by 11 bases and J by 10 bases, with 10 bases of the junction left unmatched. CDR3 sequence: CAERGTGGREQFF. As DNA, the CDR3 is TGTGCCGAGAGAGGGACAGGGGGAAGGGAGCAGTTCTTC.

Concerning this clonotype itself: One junction end does not reproduce the germline sequence, and a read error may be involved. The chain uses TRBV12-3 or TRBV12-4 and TRBJ2-1, with 7 bases that match TRBD2. The CDR3 contains 16 residues. CDR3: CASGPFSLAVYNELFF. For the CDR3, the DNA is TGTGCCAGCGGTCCGTTCAGCCTAGCGGTTTACAATGAGCTGTTCTTC.

This clonotype was recorded many times. V gene TRBV12-3 or TRBV12-4 combines with J gene TRBJ2-7; D is unclear. The CDR3 totals 14 residues. The V gene lost 6 bases and the J gene lost 2 bases, with 14 bases spanning the gap. DNA for the CDR3: TGTGCCAGCAGATACGACGGAGAAGCCTACGAGCAGTACTTC. It is translated as CASRYDGEAYEQYF.

This clonotype was picked up a small number of times. DNA of the CDR3: TGCCGAACCTGGGACGAGCCCTACGAGCAGTACTTC. Translating it yields CRTWDEPYEQYF. J is TRBJ2-7 and V is TRBV20-1; possibly TRBD1 or TRBD2 for D (5 bases each). Germline CDR1 reads DFQATT; CDR2 reads SNEGSKA (reference sequence). The CDR3 is made up of 12 amino acids.

In its sample, this clonotype was seen many times. The J gene is TRBJ2-1, the V gene TRBV7-2; 13 bases align to TRBD2. Germline V gene sequence: CDR1 SGHTA, CDR2 FQGNSA. The ends lost 5 bases at V and 8 bases at J; junction bases unmatched: 9. The CDR3 is made up of 16 amino acids. Here the CDR3 reads CASSLLAGGRVDEQFF. CDR3 coding DNA: TGTGCCAGCAGCCTACTAGCGGGAGGGCGGGTCGATGAGCAGTTCTTC.

This clonotype was counted at least ten times. The chain recombines TRBV20-1 with TRBJ1-2, with a tentative D call TRBD1 (6 bases). The CDR3 consists of 17 residues. Germline-derived CDR1 and CDR2 are DFQATT and SNEGSKA (reference sequence). V shed 0 bases and J shed 5 bases, with 22 bases lying between them. The CDR3 coding sequence is TGCAGTGCTAGAGATCGGGGGCACGGGGGCGCAGGGTATGGCTACACCTTC. Its protein is CSARDRGHGGAGYGYTF.

The chain is built from TRBV19 and TRBJ1-5; D is perhaps TRBD1 (6 bases). This CDR3 has 16 amino acids. The V and J ends lost 7 bases and 7 bases respectively, with 23 bases between them. From germline, CDR1 is LNHDA and CDR2 SQIVND (reference sequence). The CDR3 region is CASNDPSGGRGQPQHF. The CDR3 DNA is TGTGCCAGTAACGACCCCAGTGGGGGGCGCGGGCAGCCCCAGCATTTT.

V and J are TRBV6-4 and TRBJ1-2; 7 bases agree with TRBD1. V was pared by 0 bases and J by 3 bases, with 4 bases of the junction left unmatched. The germline CDR1 and CDR2 sequences are MRHNA and SNTAGT. CDR3 length: 15 residues. This chain's CDR3 is CASSDSATGDYGYTF. The CDR3 DNA follows: TGTGCCAGCAGTGACTCCGCTACAGGGGACTATGGCTACACCTTC.

On this clonotype itself: At one of its ends the junction is not consistent with the germline gene, which may arise from a read error. This CDR3 reads CASSTSGTSGTGTQYF. CDR3 in DNA: TGTGCCAGCAGCACCTCCGGGACTAGCGGCACAGGTACGCAGTATTTT. V gene TRBV4-2 combines with J gene TRBJ2-3, with TRBD2 matching 11 bases. Germline lookup yields CDR1 LGHNA and CDR2 YNFKEQ. The CDR3 spans 16 residues.

The genes are TRBV7-6 and TRBJ2-2; the match to TRBD1 covers 7 bases. With 1 base clipped from V and 6 bases from J, the junction kept 5 bases outside the gene matches. The CDR3 runs to 15 residues. Germline CDR1 SGHVS, CDR2 FNYEAQ. As DNA, the CDR3 is TGTGCCAGCAGCTTAGAAGGGCAGGGGGCCGGGGAGCTGTTTTTT. Encoded protein: CASSLEGQGAGELFF.

This clonotype came up many times. The genes are TRBV29-1 and TRBJ1-1; tentative D call: TRBD1 (5 bases). The ends were cut back, 3 bases at V and 4 bases at J, with 15 bases in the middle. Per germline, CDR1 SQVTM and CDR2 ANQGSEA. There are 14 residues in the CDR3. In DNA, the CDR3 is TGCAGCGTTGAGTTTGGTTCCGGGACCACTGAAGCTTTCTTT. Translation gives CSVEFGSGTTEAFF.

This clonotype came up a few times. The rearrangement joins TRBV20-1 to TRBJ1-4; D unresolved. V was clipped by 6 bases and J by 8 bases, with 22 bases between them. Germline CDR1 is DFQATT and CDR2 is SNEGSKA (reference sequence). This CDR3 has 15 residues. CDR3 coding DNA: TGCAGTGCCCTAGGGAGGGAGCTACACGGGGAAAAACTGTTTTTT. Its translation is CSALGRELHGEKLFF.

The V gene is TRBV10-3, the J gene TRBJ1-5; D gene uncertain. Germline CDR1 reads ENHRY; CDR2 reads SYGVKD. The V end was cut by 2 bases, the J end by 5 bases, with 7 bases between. The CDR3 spans 13 residues. The CDR3 coding sequence is TGTGCCATCAGTGAGGGAGGAGATCAGCCCCAGCATTTT. Translating gives CAISEGGDQPQHF.

A few counts support this clonotype. J is TRBJ2-7 and V is TRBV6-2 or TRBV6-3; tentatively, D is TRBD1 (5 bases). CDR3 size: 14 residues. Per germline, CDR1 MNHEY and CDR2 SVGEGT. With 2 bases removed from V and 2 bases from J, the gap between germline ends came to 10 bases. The DNA of the CDR3 is TGTGCCAGCAGTTACAGACAGCGTGCCTACGAGCAGTACTTC. Translated, it gives CASSYRQRAYEQYF.